Listed here are 28 T cell receptor beta chains from one sample, sequenced in a study of blood T cell repertoires in COVID-19. Here immunoSEQ multiplex PCR was the method, and the copy in TCRdb shows in-frame clones only, minus some. The sample shows 130,000 or so clones, about 87% of them seen only once. Sequencing input: peripheral blood. These receptors were collected from a man between 45 and 60 years old with acute or convalescent COVID-19.

This clone was counted a single time. The J gene is TRBJ1-1, the V gene TRBV2; D perhaps matches TRBD1 (6 bases). V gave up 4 bases and J gave up 2 bases, with 14 bases separating them. The CDR3 spans 15 residues. CDR1 SNHLY and CDR2 FYNNEI come from the germline V gene. CDR3 amino acids: CASSGISRGNTEAFF. The CDR3 nucleotides are TGTGCCAGCAGTGGGATCAGCAGGGGAAACACTGAAGCTTTCTTT. The whole variable domain, remainder taken from reference TRBV2 and TRBJ1-1, is EPEVTQTPSHQVTQMGQEVILRCVPISNHLYFYWYRQILGQKVEFLVSFYNNEISEKSEIFDDQFSVERPDGSNFTLKIRSTKLEDSAMYFCASSGISRGNTEAFFGQGTRLTVV.

This chain connects TRBV2 to TRBJ2-7; D might be TRBD1 (5 bases). The ends were cut back, 5 bases at V and 3 bases at J, with 8 bases in the middle. Germline-derived CDR1 and CDR2 are SNHLY and FYNNEI. The CDR3 is made up of 12 amino acids. CDR3 region: CASSQQVYEQYF. For the CDR3, the DNA is TGTGCCAGCAGTCAACAGGTCTACGAGCAGTACTTC.

The chain is built from TRBV6-6 and TRBJ1-1; 9 bases are a match to TRBD1. Looked up from germline, CDR1 is MNHNY and CDR2 is SVGAGI (reference sequence). Losses at the gene ends were 5 bases for V and 5 bases for J; bases not matched to a gene: 0. The CDR3 covers 12 residues. DNA for the CDR3: TGTGCCAGCAGTGACAGGGGGACTGAAGCTTTCTTT. Translating it yields CASSDRGTEAFF.

The CDR3 region has the DNA TGTGCCAGCAGCCTGGACAGGATAGGTCAGCCCCAGCATTTT. Translating it yields CASSLDRIGQPQHF. The rearrangement joins TRBV7-8 to TRBJ1-5; TRBD1 matches 7 bases. The length of the CDR3 is 14 residues. V was pared by 5 bases and J by 6 bases, with 7 bases of the junction left unmatched. In germline, CDR1 is SGHVS, CDR2 FQNEAQ.

The chain links TRBV9 to TRBJ2-3; 7 bases map to TRBD2. V shed 4 bases and J 6 bases; nucleotides not matched to a gene: 8. This CDR3 region has 14 residues. Germline-derived CDR1 and CDR2 are SGDLS and YYNGEE. The CDR3 DNA reads TGTGCCAGCAGCCCCCGGGGGGTCCGTGATACGCAGTATTTT. This gives the protein CASSPRGVRDTQYF.

The chain employs TRBV9 and TRBJ2-1; TRBD2 might be the D (6 bases). The CDR3 has 14 residues. V gave up 4 bases and J gave up 9 bases, with 17 bases separating them. In germline, CDR1 is SGDLS, CDR2 YYNGEE. The CDR3 protein is CASSPTSFRVEQFF. Here the CDR3 DNA reads TGTGCCAGCAGCCCGACTAGTTTTCGGGTTGAGCAGTTCTTC.

V and J are TRBV6-5 and TRBJ2-7, with TRBD2 matching 7 bases. The V gene's germline CDR1 is MNHEY and CDR2 SVGAGI. With 4 bases clipped from V and 1 base from J, the junction kept 4 bases outside the gene matches. There are 14 residues in the CDR3. CDR3 DNA sequence: TGTGCCAGCAGTTCCCCCGGGGGGTCCTACGAGCAGTACTTC. It is translated as CASSSPGGSYEQYF.

In its sample, this clone is medium-sized. The V call is TRBV7-8, the J call TRBJ2-2; 8 nucleotides align to TRBD2. The V gene end was trimmed by 5 bases and the J gene end by 0 bases; junction bases not matched to a gene: 5. The germline gives CDR1 SGHVS, CDR2 FQNEAQ. The CDR3 loop spans 16 amino acids. CDR3 bases: TGTGCCAGCAGCCTCTCTAGCGGGTCGAACACCGGGGAGCTGTTTTTT. It translates to CASSLSSGSNTGELFF.

In this sample, this clone turned up once. The V gene is TRBV19, the J gene TRBJ2-4; 7 bases agree with TRBD2. This CDR3 spans 14 amino acids. Germline trimming cut 6 bases from V and 6 bases from J; bases unmatched to any gene: 8. The germline gives CDR1 LNHDA, CDR2 SQIVND (reference sequence). The CDR3 sequence is CASRLGGSPNIQYF. In DNA, the CDR3 is TGTGCCAGTAGATTGGGGGGGTCTCCAAACATTCAGTACTTC.

This chain joins TRBV6-5 and TRBJ1-1; D is unresolved. This CDR3 is 13 amino acids long. Trimming stripped 7 bases from V and 0 bases from J, with 9 bases between. Germline V gene sequence: CDR1 MNHEY, CDR2 SVGAGI. In nucleotides, the CDR3 is TGTGCCAGCACTAACGGGGTGAACACTGAAGCTTTCTTT. Protein product: CASTNGVNTEAFF.

The chain couples TRBV6-5 to TRBJ2-1; 10 bases align to TRBD2. The length of the CDR3 is 14 residues. Losses at the gene ends were 6 bases for V and 2 bases for J; bases not matched to a gene: 1. CDR1 and CDR2 from the germline V gene are MNHEY and SVGAGI. The DNA for the CDR3 is TGTGCCAGCAGCCTAGCGGGAGCCTACAATGAGCAGTTCTTC. Protein product: CASSLAGAYNEQFF.

This clone was found a few times. V is TRBV24-1 and J is TRBJ2-1; D is possibly TRBD2 (5 bases). The germline gives CDR1 KGHDR, CDR2 SFDVKD. The CDR3 spans 15 residues. With 2 bases removed from V and 9 bases from J, the gap between germline ends came to 16 bases. The CDR3 spells CATSDSLAGVFEQFF. CDR3 bases: TGTGCCACCAGTGATTCTCTAGCCGGAGTCTTTGAGCAGTTCTTC.

This chain uses TRBV7-6 with TRBJ2-1; TRBD2 agrees at 11 bases. The CDR3 is 18 amino acids. Unmatched junction bases numbered 13, after V lost 5 bases and J lost 4 bases. Germline CDR1 and CDR2: SGHVS and FNYEAQ. CDR3 sequence: CASSRWVAGGQTYNEQFF. The CDR3, as DNA: TGTGCCAGCAGCCGCTGGGTAGCGGGGGGGCAGACATACAATGAGCAGTTCTTC. The full variable domain, completed using reference TRBV7-6 and TRBJ2-1, is GAGVSQSPRYKVTKRGQDVALRCDPISGHVSLYWYRQALGQGPEFLTYFNYEAQQDKSGLPNDRFSAERPEGSISTLTIQRTEQRDSAMYRCASSRWVAGGQTYNEQFFGPGTRLTVL.

This sequence joins TRBV5-1 and TRBJ1-1; no firm D call. Trimming pared 4 bases from V and 5 bases from J, leaving 12 bases between. This CDR3 spans 13 amino acids. The germline V gene encodes CDR1 SGHRS and CDR2 YFSETQ. This CDR3 reads CASSLGLPTEAFF. The CDR3, as DNA: TGCGCCAGCAGCCTTGGACTACCTACTGAAGCTTTCTTT.

This chain uses TRBV15 with TRBJ2-3, with D tentatively TRBD1 (5 bases). V was shortened by 3 bases and J by 5 bases, with 15 bases between the two germline ends. The CDR3 covers 15 residues. Germline loops: CDR1 LNHNV, CDR2 YYDKDF (reference sequence). The chain's CDR3 is CATSRLPTDKDTQYF. The DNA of the CDR3 is TGTGCCACCAGCAGGCTACCGACGGACAAAGATACGCAGTATTTT.

The V call is TRBV2, the J call TRBJ1-1, with 8 bases that match TRBD1. V lost 6 bases, J lost 4 bases, and 7 bases stayed unmatched. The CDR3 has 14 amino acids. Germline CDR1 and CDR2: SNHLY and FYNNEI. CDR3 sequence reads: CASRDRQGTTEAFF. In nucleotides, the CDR3 is TGTGCCAGCAGGGATCGACAGGGGACCACTGAAGCTTTCTTT.

The chain links TRBV5-1 to TRBJ2-7; 9 bases fit TRBD1. Germline V gene lookup returns CDR1 SGHRS and CDR2 YFSETQ. The CDR3 spans 13 residues. V lost 4 bases to trimming and J lost 7 bases; unmatched junction nucleotides: 6. CDR3 sequence reads: CASSTGQGYEQYF. CDR3 coding DNA: TGCGCCAGCAGCACCGGACAGGGGTATGAGCAGTACTTC.

The chain combines TRBV7-3 with TRBJ1-2, with TRBD1 identical over 8 bases. Per germline, CDR1 SGHTA and CDR2 FQGTGA. V lost 3 bases and J lost 2; bases outside the gene matches: 5. The CDR3 extends over 15 amino acids. The CDR3 DNA reads as TGTGCCAGCAGCTTCTCAGGGGGCGGGAACTATGGCTACACCTTC. As protein: CASSFSGGGNYGYTF. Based on the CDR3 plus reference TRBV7-3 and TRBJ1-2, the full variable domain is GAGVSQTPSNKVTEKGKYVELRCDPISGHTALYWYRQSLGQGPEFLIYFQGTGAADDSGLPNDRFFAVRPEGSVSTLKIQRTERGDSAVYLCASSFSGGGNYGYTFGSGTRLTVV.

The chain has TRBV6-5 and TRBJ1-1; possibly TRBD1 for D (6 bases). Deletions cut 4 bases from V and 1 base from J, with 10 bases between. The CDR3 has 14 residues. Germline V gene sequence: CDR1 MNHEY, CDR2 SVGAGI. In nucleotides, the CDR3 is TGTGCCAGCAGTTCAAACAGGGAGAACACTGAAGCTTTCTTT. Protein sequence: CASSSNRENTEAFF.

The CDR3 protein is CASSHWDRGNEQFF. The DNA for the CDR3 is TGTGCCAGCAGCCACTGGGACAGGGGTAATGAGCAGTTCTTC. This sequence joins TRBV3-1 (or the pseudogene TRBV3-2) and TRBJ2-1, with 10 bases lining up with TRBD1. Germline trimming cut 3 bases from V and 7 bases from J; bases unmatched to any gene: 3. The CDR3 runs to 14 residues. From germline, CDR1 is LGHDT and CDR2 YNNKEL (reference sequence).

In its sample, this clone was seen once. The V and J genes are TRBV10-3 and TRBJ1-1; a possible D gene is TRBD1 (6 bases). The CDR3 extends over 15 amino acids. Germline CDR1 and CDR2: ENHRY and SYGVKD. The V end lost 3 bases, the J end lost 1 base, and 12 bases lay between the germline ends. CDR3 region: CAISEKGTRNTEAFF. CDR3 DNA: TGTGCCATCAGTGAAAAGGGGACAAGGAACACTGAAGCTTTCTTT.

Only a few counts were recorded for this clone. The chain uses TRBV28 and TRBJ1-2; possible D gene TRBD1, 6 bases. The CDR3 consists of 15 residues. The V end lost 7 bases, the J end lost 3 bases, and 18 bases lay between the germline ends. The V gene's germline CDR1 is MDHEN and CDR2 SYDVKM. CDR3 DNA: TGTGCCAGCACCATCTCAAACAGGGTTGACTATGGCTACACCTTC. Translated: CASTISNRVDYGYTF.

V is TRBV7-2 and J is TRBJ2-2; 10 bases map to TRBD1. Germline V CDR1 and CDR2: SGHTA, FQGNSA. With V trimmed by 5 bases and J by 5 bases, 8 bases remained unmatched. The CDR3 covers 16 residues. The chain's CDR3 is CASSPWDRGRTGELFF. Here the CDR3 DNA reads TGTGCCAGCAGCCCCTGGGACAGGGGCAGGACCGGGGAGCTGTTTTTT.

The rearrangement uses TRBV5-1 and TRBJ2-1, with TRBD2 matching over 8 bases. The CDR3 runs 18 residues. Germline V gene lookup returns CDR1 SGHRS and CDR2 YFSETQ. V lost 1 base and J lost 3; bases outside the gene matches: 12. This chain's CDR3 is CASSLRAGLAGGYNEQFF. CDR3 nucleotides: TGCGCCAGCAGCTTGCGGGCGGGGCTAGCGGGTGGCTACAATGAGCAGTTCTTC.

A remark on this clone: Additional DNA sequences in this sample encode the identical CDR3. The gene calls are TRBV5-1 and TRBJ1-1, with a weak D call TRBD1 (6 bases). Germline assignment: CDR1 SGHRS and CDR2 YFSETQ. Trimming took off 4 bases at V and 1 base at J, with 11 bases between the two ends. This CDR3 contains 14 residues. CDR3 nucleotide sequence: TGCGCCAGCAGCCTTCAGGGACAGAACACTGAAGCTTTCTTT. It codes for CASSLQGQNTEAFF.

This chain connects TRBV4-1 to TRBJ1-2; TRBD1 agrees at 7 bases. The CDR3 is 11 residues long. With 5 bases clipped from V and 8 bases from J, the junction kept 2 bases outside the gene matches. Germline V gene lookup returns CDR1 MGHRA and CDR2 YSYEKL. The CDR3 nucleotides are TGCGCCAGCAGCGCGACAGGGGGCTACACCTTC. Translated, it gives CASSATGGYTF.

CDR3 sequence: CASSFLLAASYNEQFF. CDR3 nucleotides: TGTGCCAGCAGCTTCCTACTAGCGGCTTCCTACAATGAGCAGTTCTTC. This chain links TRBV5-4 with TRBJ2-1; 8 positions match TRBD2. J gave up 1 base and V 2 bases, and 5 bases lay outside the gene matches. This CDR3 contains 16 residues. Germline CDR1 SGHNT, CDR2 YYREEE (reference sequence).

The J gene is TRBJ2-7, the V gene TRBV9; D perhaps matches TRBD1 (6 bases). From germline, CDR1 is SGDLS and CDR2 YYNGEE. Trimming stripped 0 bases from V and 6 bases from J, with 13 bases between. CDR3 length: 14 residues. The CDR3 sequence: CASSVGTANLEQYF. DNA for the CDR3: TGTGCCAGCAGCGTAGGGACAGCCAACCTCGAGCAGTACTTC.